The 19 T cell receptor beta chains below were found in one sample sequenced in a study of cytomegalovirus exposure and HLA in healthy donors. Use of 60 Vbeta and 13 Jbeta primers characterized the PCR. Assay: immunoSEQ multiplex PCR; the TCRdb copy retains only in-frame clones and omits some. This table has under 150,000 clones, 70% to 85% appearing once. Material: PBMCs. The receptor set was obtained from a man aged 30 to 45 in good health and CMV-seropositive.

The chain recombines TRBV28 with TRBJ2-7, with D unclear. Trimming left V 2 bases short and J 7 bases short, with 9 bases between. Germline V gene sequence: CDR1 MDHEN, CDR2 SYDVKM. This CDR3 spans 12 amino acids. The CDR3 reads CASSLILREQYF. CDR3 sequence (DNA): TGTGCCAGCAGTTTAATATTGCGGGAGCAGTACTTC.

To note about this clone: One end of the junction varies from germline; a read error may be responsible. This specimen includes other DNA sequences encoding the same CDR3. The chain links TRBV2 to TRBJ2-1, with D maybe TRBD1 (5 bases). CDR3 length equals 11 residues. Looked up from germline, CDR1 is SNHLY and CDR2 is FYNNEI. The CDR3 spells CASRADNEQFF. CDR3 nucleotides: TGCGCCAGCAGGGCCGACAATGAGCAGTTCTTC.

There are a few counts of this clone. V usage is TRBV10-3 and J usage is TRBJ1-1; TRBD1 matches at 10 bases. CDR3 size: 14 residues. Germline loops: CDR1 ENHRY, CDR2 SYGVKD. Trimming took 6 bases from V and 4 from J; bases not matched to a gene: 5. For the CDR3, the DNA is TGTGCCATCAGGATGGGACAGGGGAGCACTGAAGCTTTCTTT. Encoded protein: CAIRMGQGSTEAFF.

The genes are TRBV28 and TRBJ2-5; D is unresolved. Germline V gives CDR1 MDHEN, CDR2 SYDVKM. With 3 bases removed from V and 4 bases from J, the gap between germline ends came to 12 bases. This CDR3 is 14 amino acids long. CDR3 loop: CASSFPGLGETQYF. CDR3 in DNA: TGTGCCAGCAGTTTCCCTGGGCTGGGAGAGACCCAGTACTTC.

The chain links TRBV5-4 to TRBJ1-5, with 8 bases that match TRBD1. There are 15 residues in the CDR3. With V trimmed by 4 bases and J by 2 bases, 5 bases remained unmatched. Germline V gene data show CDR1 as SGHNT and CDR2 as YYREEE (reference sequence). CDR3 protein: CASSQGAGGNQPQHF. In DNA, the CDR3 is TGTGCCAGCAGCCAGGGGGCGGGAGGCAATCAGCCCCAGCATTTT.

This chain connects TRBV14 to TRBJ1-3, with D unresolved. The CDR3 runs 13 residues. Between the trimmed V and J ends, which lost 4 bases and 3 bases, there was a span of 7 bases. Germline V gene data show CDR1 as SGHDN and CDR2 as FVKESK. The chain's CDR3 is CASSLRDGNTIYF. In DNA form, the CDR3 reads TGTGCCAGCAGCCTGCGGGATGGAAACACCATATATTTT.

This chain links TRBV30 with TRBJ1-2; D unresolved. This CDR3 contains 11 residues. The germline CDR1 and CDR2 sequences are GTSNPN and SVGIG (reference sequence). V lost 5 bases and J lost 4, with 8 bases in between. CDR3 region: CAWSSAYGYTF. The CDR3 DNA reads TGTGCCTGGTCGAGCGCCTATGGCTACACCTTC.

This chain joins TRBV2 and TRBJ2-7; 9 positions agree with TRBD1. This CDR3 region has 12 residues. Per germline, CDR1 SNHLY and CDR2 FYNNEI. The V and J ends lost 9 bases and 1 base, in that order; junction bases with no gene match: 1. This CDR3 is CASDRGSYEQYF. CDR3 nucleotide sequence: TGTGCCAGTGACAGGGGGTCCTACGAGCAGTACTTC.

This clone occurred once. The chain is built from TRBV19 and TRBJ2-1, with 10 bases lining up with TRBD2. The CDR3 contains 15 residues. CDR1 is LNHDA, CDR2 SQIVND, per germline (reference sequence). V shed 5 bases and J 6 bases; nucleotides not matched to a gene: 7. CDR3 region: CASSPLAGVGNEQFF. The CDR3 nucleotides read TGTGCCAGTAGTCCTCTAGCGGGAGTTGGCAATGAGCAGTTCTTC.

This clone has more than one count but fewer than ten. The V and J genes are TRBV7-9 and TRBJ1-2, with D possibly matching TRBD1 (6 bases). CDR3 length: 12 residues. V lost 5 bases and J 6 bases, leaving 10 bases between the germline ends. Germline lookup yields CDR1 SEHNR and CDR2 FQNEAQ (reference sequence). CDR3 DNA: TGTGCCAGCAGCCTTTACAGGGATGGCTACACCTTC. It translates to CASSLYRDGYTF.

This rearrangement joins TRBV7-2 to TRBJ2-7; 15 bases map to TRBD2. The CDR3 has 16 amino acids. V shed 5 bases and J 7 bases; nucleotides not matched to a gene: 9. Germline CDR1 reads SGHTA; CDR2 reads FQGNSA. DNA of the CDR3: TGTGCCAGCAGCCCGGGACTAGCGGGGGGCTGGGGTGAGCAGTACTTC. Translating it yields CASSPGLAGGWGEQYF.

In DNA, the CDR3 is TGTGCCAGCAGCCATACAGGGGGCGCAGGCGAGACCCAGTACTTC. It encodes CASSHTGGAGETQYF. The V gene is TRBV14, the J gene TRBJ2-5; 9 bases map to TRBD1. Losses at the gene ends were 3 bases for V and 5 bases for J; bases not matched to a gene: 7. This CDR3 is 15 amino acids long. Germline lookup yields CDR1 SGHDN and CDR2 FVKESK.

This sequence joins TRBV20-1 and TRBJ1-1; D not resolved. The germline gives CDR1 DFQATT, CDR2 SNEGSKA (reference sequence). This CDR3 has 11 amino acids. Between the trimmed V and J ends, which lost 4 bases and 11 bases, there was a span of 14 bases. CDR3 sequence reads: CSATGGSRAFF. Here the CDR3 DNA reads TGCAGTGCTACCGGAGGGTCGAGGGCTTTCTTT.

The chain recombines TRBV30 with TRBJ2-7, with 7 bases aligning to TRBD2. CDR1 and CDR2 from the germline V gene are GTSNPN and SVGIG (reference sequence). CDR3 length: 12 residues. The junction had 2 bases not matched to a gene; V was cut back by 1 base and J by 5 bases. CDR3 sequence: CAWSGGRDEQYF. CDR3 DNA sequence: TGTGCCTGGAGTGGCGGGAGAGACGAGCAGTACTTC.

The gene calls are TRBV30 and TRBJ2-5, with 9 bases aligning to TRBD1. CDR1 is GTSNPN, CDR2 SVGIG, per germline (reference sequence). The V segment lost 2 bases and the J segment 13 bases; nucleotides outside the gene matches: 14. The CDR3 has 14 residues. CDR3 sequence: CAWSPPGQGRLRYF. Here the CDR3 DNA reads TGTGCCTGGAGTCCCCCCGGACAGGGGAGATTACGGTACTTC.

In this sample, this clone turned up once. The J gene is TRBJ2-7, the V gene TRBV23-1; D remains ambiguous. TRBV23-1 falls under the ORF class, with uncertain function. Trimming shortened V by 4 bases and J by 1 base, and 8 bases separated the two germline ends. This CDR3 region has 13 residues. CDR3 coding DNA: TGCGCCAGCAGTCTGGGCCTATCCTACGAGCAGTACTTC. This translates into CASSLGLSYEQYF.

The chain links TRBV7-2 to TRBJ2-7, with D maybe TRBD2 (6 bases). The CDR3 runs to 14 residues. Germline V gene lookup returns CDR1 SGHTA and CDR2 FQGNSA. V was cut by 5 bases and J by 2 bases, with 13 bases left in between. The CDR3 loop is CASSADGRTYEQYF. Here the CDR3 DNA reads TGTGCCAGCAGCGCCGATGGGAGGACCTACGAGCAGTACTTC.

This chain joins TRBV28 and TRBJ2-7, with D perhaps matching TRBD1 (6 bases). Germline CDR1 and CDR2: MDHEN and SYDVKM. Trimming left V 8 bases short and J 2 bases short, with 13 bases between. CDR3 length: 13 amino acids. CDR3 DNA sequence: TGTGCCAGCGCAAACAGGGAGCCCTACGAGCAGTACTTC. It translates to CASANREPYEQYF.

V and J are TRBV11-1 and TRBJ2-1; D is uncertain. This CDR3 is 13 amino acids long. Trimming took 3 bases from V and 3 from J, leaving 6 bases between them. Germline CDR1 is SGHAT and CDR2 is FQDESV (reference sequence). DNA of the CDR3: TGTGCCAGCAGCTTGACACACTACAATGAGCAGTTCTTC. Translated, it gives CASSLTHYNEQFF.